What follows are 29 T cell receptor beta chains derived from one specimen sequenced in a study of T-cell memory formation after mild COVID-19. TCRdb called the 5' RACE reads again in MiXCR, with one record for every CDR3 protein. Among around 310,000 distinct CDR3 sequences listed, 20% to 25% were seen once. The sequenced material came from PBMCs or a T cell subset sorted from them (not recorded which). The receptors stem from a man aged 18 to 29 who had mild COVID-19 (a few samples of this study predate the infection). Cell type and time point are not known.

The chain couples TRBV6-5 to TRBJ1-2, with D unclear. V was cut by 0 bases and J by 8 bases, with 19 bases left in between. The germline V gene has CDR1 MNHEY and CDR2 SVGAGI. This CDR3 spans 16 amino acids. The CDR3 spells CASSYSAGPFPSGYTF. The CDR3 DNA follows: TGTGCCAGCAGTTACTCGGCAGGACCTTTCCCGTCCGGCTACACCTTC.

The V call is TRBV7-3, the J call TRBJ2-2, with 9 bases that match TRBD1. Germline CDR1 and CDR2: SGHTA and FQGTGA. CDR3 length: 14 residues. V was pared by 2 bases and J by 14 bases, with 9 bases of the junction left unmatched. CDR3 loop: CASSLLGGTGTLFF. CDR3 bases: TGTGCCAGCAGCTTATTAGGAGGGACAGGGACTCTGTTTTTT.

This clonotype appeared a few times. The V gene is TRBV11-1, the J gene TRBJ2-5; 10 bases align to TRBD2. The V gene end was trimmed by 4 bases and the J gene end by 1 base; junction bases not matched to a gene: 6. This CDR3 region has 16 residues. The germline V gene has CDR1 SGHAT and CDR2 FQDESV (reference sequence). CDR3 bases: TGTGCCAGCAGCTCGGCCTTAGCGGGGGGCCAAGAGACCCAGTACTTC. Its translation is CASSSALAGGQETQYF.

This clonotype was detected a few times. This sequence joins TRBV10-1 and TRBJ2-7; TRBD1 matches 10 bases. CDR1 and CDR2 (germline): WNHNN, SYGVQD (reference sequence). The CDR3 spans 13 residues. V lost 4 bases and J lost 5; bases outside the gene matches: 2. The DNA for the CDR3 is TGCGCCAGCAGTGGACAGGGGGCCAACGAGCAGTACTTC. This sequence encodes CASSGQGANEQYF.

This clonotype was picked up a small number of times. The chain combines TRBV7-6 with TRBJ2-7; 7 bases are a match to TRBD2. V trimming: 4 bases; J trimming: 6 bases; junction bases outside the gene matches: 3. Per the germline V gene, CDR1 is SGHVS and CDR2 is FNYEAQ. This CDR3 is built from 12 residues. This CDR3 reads CASSYGGTEQYF. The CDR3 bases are TGTGCCAGCAGCTACGGGGGGACCGAGCAGTACTTC.

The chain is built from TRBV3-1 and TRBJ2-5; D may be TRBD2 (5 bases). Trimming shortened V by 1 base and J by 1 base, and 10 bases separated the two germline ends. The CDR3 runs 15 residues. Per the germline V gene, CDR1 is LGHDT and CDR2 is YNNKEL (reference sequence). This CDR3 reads CASSQVGSTQETQYF. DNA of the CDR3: TGTGCCAGCAGCCAAGTGGGGAGCACCCAAGAGACCCAGTACTTC.

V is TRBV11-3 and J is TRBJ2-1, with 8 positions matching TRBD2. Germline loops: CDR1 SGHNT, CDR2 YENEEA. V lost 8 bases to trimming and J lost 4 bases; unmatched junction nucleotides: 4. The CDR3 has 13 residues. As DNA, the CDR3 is TGTGCCAGCTCGGGGGGGGCGTACAATGAGCAGTTCTTC. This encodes CASSGGAYNEQFF.

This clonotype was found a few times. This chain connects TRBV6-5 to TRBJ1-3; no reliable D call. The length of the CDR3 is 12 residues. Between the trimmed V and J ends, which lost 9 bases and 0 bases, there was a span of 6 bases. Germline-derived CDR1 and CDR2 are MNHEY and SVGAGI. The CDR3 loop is CASGPSGNTIYF. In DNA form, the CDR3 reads TGTGCCAGTGGCCCCTCTGGAAACACCATATATTTT.

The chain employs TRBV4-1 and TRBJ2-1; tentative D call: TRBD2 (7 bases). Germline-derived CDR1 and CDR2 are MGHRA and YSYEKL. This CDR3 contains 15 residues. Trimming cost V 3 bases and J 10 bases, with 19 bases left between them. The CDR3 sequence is CASSQAGLGGGEQFF. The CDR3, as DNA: TGCGCCAGCAGCCAGGCCGGACTAGGGGGTGGGGAGCAGTTCTTC.

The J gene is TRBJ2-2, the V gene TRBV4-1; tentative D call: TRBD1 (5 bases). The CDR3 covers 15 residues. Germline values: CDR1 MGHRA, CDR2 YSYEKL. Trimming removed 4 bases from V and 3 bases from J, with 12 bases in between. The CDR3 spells CASSPRRRDTGELFF. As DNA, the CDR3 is TGCGCCAGCAGCCCGCGACGCAGGGACACCGGGGAGCTGTTTTTT.

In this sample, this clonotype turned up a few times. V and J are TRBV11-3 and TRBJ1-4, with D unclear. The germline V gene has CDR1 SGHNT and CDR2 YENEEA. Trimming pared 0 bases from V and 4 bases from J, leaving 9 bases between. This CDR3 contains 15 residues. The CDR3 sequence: CASSLESQINEKLFF. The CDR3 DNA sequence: TGTGCCAGCAGCTTAGAATCACAGATTAATGAAAAACTGTTTTTT. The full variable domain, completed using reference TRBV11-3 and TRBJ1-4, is EAGVVQSPRYKIIEKKQPVAFWCNPISGHNTLYWYLQNLGQGPELLIRYENEEAVDDSQLPKDRFSAERLKGVDSTLKIQPAELGDSAVYLCASSLESQINEKLFFGSGTQLSVL.

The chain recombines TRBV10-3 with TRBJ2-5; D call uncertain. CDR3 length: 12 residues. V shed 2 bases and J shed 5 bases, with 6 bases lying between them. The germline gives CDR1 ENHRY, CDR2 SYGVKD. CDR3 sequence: CAISELGETQYF. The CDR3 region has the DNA TGTGCCATCAGTGAGCTTGGGGAGACCCAGTACTTC.

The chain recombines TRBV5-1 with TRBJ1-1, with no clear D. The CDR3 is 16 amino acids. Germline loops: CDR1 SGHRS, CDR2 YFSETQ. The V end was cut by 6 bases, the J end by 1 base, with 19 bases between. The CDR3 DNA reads TGCGCCAGCACCGTAGACGGAGCAAGGACGAACACTGAAGCTTTCTTT. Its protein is CASTVDGARTNTEAFF. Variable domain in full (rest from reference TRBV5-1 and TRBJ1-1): KAGVTQTPRYLIKTRGQQVTLSCSPISGHRSVSWYQQTPGQGLQFLFEYFSETQRNKGNFPGRFSGRQFSNSRSEMNVSTLELGDSALYLCASTVDGARTNTEAFFGQGTRLTVV.

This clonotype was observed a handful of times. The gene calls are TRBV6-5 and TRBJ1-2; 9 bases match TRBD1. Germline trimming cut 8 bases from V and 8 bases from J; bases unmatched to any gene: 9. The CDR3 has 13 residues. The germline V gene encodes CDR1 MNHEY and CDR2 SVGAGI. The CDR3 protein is CASARTGVRGYTF. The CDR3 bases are TGTGCCAGCGCCAGGACAGGGGTCAGGGGCTACACCTTC.

In nucleotides, the CDR3 is TGCAGTGCTACGGAACAGGGGGCGCGGAACACTGAAGCTTTCTTT. Amino acid sequence: CSATEQGARNTEAFF. The V and J genes are TRBV20-1 and TRBJ1-1; TRBD1 matches 9 bases. CDR1 and CDR2 from the germline V gene are DFQATT and SNEGSKA (reference sequence). The CDR3 runs 15 residues. Trimming took 4 bases from V and 1 from J; bases not matched to a gene: 7.

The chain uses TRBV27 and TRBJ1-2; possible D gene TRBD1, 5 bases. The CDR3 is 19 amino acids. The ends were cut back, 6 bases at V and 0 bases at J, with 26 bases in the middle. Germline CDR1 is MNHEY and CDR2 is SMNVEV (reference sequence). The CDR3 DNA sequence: TGTGCCAGCAGACCCTTAAAGGGGCAGGGTGCCCTAGCTAACTATGGCTACACCTTC. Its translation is CASRPLKGQGALANYGYTF.

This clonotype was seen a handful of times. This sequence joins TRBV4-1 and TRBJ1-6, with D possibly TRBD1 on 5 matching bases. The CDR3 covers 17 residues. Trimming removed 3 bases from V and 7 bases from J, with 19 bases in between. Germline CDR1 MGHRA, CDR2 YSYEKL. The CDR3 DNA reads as TGCGCCAGCAGCCAGAGGCCGACCGGGGGAGGGAATTCACCCCTCCACTTT. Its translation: CASSQRPTGGGNSPLHF.

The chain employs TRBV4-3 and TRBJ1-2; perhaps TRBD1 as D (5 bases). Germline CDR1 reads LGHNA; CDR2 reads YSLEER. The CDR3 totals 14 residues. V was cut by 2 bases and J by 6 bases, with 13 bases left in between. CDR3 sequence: CASSQTDGHNGYTF. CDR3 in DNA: TGCGCCAGCAGCCAAACTGACGGACACAATGGCTACACCTTC.

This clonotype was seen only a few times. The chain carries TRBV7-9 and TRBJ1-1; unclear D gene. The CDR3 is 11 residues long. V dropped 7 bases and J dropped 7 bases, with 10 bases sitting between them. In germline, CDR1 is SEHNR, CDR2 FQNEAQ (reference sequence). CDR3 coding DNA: TGTGCCAGCAAAGTGGGCAGTGAAGCTTTCTTT. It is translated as CASKVGSEAFF.

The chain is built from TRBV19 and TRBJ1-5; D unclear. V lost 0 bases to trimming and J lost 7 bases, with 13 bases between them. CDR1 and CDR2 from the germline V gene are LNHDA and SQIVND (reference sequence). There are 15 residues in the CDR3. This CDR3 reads CASSIERRMGQPQHF. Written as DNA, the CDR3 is TGTGCCAGTAGTATAGAACGACGGATGGGGCAGCCCCAGCATTTT.

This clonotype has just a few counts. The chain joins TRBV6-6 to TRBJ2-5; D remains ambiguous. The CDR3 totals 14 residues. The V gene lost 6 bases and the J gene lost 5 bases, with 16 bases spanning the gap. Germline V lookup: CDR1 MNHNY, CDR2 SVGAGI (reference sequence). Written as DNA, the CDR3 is TGTGCCAGCAGCGCCCTAACCAAATCGGAGACCCAGTACTTC. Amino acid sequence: CASSALTKSETQYF.

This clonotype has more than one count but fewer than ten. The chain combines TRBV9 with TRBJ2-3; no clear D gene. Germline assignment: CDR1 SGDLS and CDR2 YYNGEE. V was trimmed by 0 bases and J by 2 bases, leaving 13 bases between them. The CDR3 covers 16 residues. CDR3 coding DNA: TGTGCCAGCAGCGTAGGTAGTAGTCGAGCCACAGATACGCAGTATTTT. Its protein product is CASSVGSSRATDTQYF.

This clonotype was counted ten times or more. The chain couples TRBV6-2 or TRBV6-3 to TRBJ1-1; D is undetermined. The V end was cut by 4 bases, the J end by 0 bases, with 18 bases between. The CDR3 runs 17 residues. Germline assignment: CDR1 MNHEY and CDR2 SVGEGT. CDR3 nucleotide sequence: TGTGCCAGCAGTTCCCTAAAGGGTTCTTTTATGAACACTGAAGCTTTCTTT. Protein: CASSSLKGSFMNTEAFF.

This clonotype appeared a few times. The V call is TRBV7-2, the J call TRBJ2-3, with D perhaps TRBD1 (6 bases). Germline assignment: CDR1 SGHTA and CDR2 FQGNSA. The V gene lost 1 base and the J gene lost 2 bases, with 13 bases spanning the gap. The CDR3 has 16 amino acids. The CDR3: CASSLVAGALTDTQYF. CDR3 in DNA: TGTGCCAGCAGCTTAGTTGCAGGGGCGCTCACAGATACGCAGTATTTT.

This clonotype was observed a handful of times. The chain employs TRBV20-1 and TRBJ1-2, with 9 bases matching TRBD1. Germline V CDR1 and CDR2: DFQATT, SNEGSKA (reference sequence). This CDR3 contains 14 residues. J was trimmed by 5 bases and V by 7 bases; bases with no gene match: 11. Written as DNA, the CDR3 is TGCAGTGTTGATAAGGGACAGGGATGGTATGGCTACACCTTC. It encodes CSVDKGQGWYGYTF.

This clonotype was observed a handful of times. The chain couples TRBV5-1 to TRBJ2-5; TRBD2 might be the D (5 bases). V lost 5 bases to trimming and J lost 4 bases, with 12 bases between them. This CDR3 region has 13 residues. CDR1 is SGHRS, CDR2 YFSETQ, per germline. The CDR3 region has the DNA TGCGCCAGCAGTATGGACTTAGGAGAGACCCAGTACTTC. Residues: CASSMDLGETQYF.

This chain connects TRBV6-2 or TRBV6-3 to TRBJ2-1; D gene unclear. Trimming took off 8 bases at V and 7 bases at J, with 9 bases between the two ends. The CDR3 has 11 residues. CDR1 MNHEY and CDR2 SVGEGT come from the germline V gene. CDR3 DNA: TGTGCCAGCGCATTTTGGAATGAGCAGTTCTTC. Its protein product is CASAFWNEQFF.

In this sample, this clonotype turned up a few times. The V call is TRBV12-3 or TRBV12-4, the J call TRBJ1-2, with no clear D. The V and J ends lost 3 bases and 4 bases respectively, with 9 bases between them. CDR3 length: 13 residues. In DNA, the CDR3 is TGTGCCAGCAGTTTGAAGTACTCCTATGGCTACACCTTC. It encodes CASSLKYSYGYTF.

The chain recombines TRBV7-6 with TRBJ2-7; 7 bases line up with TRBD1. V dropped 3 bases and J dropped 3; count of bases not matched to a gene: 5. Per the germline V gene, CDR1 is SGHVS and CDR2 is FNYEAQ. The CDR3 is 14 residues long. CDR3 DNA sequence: TGTGCCAGCAGCTTCCTAGGGGGCAGCTACGAGCAGTACTTC. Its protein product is CASSFLGGSYEQYF. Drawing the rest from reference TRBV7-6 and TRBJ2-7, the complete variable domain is GAGVSQSPRYKVTKRGQDVALRCDPISGHVSLYWYRQALGQGPEFLTYFNYEAQQDKSGLPNDRFSAERPEGSISTLTIQRTEQRDSAMYRCASSFLGGSYEQYFGPGTRLTVT.